This T cell receptor (beta chain) appears in the sequencing data of a study of long-term antiretroviral therapy in people with HIV (dated by TCRdb to 2022 to 2024). Background for the entire study: The earliest samples were collected roughly a decade before the 2015 WHO recommendation for immediate ART, at a time when ART was usually postponed until CD4 counts fell. Whether ART initiation and durable HIV suppression were associated with changes in peripheral blood TRB repertoire composition and diversity was tested in a retrospective serial study. The cohort contributed roughly 200 cryopreserved PBMC samples from around 30 adults with confirmed HIV infection, collected serially over a mean of roughly 6 years (range 1-12). Among the 25 to 30 participants with HIV, ten to twelve were female. No cross-contamination during QIAcube processing turned up in test extractions that ran a monoclonal T-cell line alongside 30 to 40 polyclonal samples. Paper-wide results and their limitations: Starting ART was linked to a significant rise in TRB diversity, yet even after long-term ART the diversity remained significantly lower than in transplant donor controls. Unsorted PBMC were profiled instead of sorted CD4+ and CD8+ T cells because pre-ART samples had limited cell numbers. No data were available on ART adherence, viral resistance or therapy changes, limiting inferences about post-ART repertoire changes. Owing to limited PBMC availability, only the TCR beta chain was sequenced, without alpha chain pairing. The samples span the years 2004 to 2017, and the ART regimens used may be less effective than current regimens. Narrower CDR3 length ranges were observed in HIV repertoires than in controls, and an antigen-experienced repertoire with only a slight naive shift after ART was suggested by the network structure. Expanded TRB clones identified before ART initiation dominated the repertoire at all time points, although this dominance fluctuated and declined in many PLHIV after ART.

To be included, a participant needed at least one PBMC sample from before ART initiation plus at least two post-ART samples. Treatment was received in the United States of America by all participants with HIV. Cryopreserved samples of about 0.95-11 million PBMC were thawed and washed before DNA extraction. At the time of the earliest PBMC sample, participants with HIV were aged between roughly 23 and 60 years. Per participant, PBMC samples came from 1-4 timepoints prior to ART initiation and 2-8 timepoints following ART initiation, for a median of 7 samples. Serial HIV viral load, CD4+ T-cell count, ART history and demographic data were obtained for every participant. Genomic DNA was extracted from unsorted PBMC with a Qiagen kit on a QIAcube, with processing performed in batches of 12 samples. A note on this clone: Which antigen it targets is not known. Qualities for individual bases were not recorded, and no much larger clone is one base off.

The immunoSEQ hsTCRB v3.0 assay was used at survey level resolution to sequence the TRB variable region. A depth of roughly 40,000-50,000 T-cell genomes per sample was targeted for TRB sequencing. Pooled TRB libraries were sequenced on an Illumina MiSeq with a v3 150-cycle kit. Processing in the source paper ran as follows. Repertoire analysis was run in R within a reproducible Nextflow workflow that covered QC, data transformation and analysis. LymphoSeq2, an R package for AIRR-Seq data exploration, was used to implement custom analyses. A few samples yielding fewer than 5000 total TRB sequences were excluded, leaving around 200 analyzed HIV repertoires. Of the 188 retained HIV repertoires, about 60 were collected before and 120 to 130 after ART initiation. Each repertoire was downsampled to 5000 TRB nucleotide sequences, and summary statistics were averaged across 100 downsampling iterations. Only TRB sequences with CDR3 regions of at least seven amino acids were retained for analysis. A Shannon entropy-derived clonality score and the Gini coefficient were used to measure diversity. In the repertoire networks, any two of the top 5000 CDR3 amino acid sequences were linked whenever the two sequences differed by an edit distance of one. GLIPH2 predicted antigen specificity groups and MHC restriction for TRB CDR3 amino acid sequences. Known CMV, EBV, HIV or tissue antigen associations were flagged by matching CDR3 amino acid sequences against VDJdb and McPAS-TCR. Pre-ART, post-ART and control groups were compared with Wilcoxon signed-rank tests and Holm-Bonferroni correction. TCRdb took over this immuneACCESS table, retaining in-frame rearrangements with V and J assigned. Such tables are incomplete; in checked studies, under half of the missing clones stem from an unresolved V gene, and the remainder is unexplained. The D gene and trimming were derived from the DNA, and the V and J assignments and clone size from that table. A total of roughly 28,000 clones appear in this sample, 90% to 95% of them only once. The ten largest account for around 7.6% of the sample.

The germline V end is reduced by 0 bases and the J end by 0 bases; junction bases left unmatched: 8. The CDR3, from cysteine to phenylalanine, totals 19 residues. Of all the DNA, just the CDR3 is kept, 57 bases in frame from base 1. As encoded in the germline V gene, CDR1 is KGHSH while CDR2 is LQKENI. The sequence is built from TRBV18 and TRBJ2-7; a stretch of 13 junction bases matches TRBD2. The source was unsorted PBMCs, collected 6 to 6.5 years after starting antiretroviral therapy. This TCR derives from a man aged 25-45 years with HIV. In nucleotides, the sequence is TGTGCCAGCTCACCACCGAACCCGGGACTAGCGGGGCACTCCTACGAGCAGTACTTC. Its coded protein is CASSPPNPGLAGHSYEQYF.